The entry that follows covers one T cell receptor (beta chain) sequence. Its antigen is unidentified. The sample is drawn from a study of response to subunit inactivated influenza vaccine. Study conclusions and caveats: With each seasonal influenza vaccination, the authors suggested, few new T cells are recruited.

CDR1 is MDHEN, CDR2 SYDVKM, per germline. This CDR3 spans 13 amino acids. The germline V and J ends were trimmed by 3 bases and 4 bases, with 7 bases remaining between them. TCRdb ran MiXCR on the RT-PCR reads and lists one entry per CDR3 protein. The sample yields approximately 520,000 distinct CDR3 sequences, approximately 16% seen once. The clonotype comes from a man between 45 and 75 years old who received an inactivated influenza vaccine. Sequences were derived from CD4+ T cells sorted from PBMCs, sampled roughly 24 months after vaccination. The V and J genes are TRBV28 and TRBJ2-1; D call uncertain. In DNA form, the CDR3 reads TGTGCCAGCAGTTTTTCAAATTACAATGAGCAGTTCTTC. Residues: CASSFSNYNEQFF.